What follows are 8 T cell receptor beta chains derived from one specimen sequenced in a study of T cell changes during pregnancy in multiple sclerosis. The assay was immunoSEQ multiplex PCR, and TCRdb's table has in-frame clones only and misses some. The data contain about 20,000 clones, approximately 90% of them seen just once; the ten biggest clones take up around 21%. The starting material was CD8+ T cells from peripheral blood mononuclear cells, obtained after pregnancy. These receptors originate from a female donor in good health, enrolled as a control in a pregnancy study.

The rearrangement links TRBV6-6 to TRBJ2-1; 11 bases match TRBD2. This CDR3 has 15 amino acids. V was clipped by 6 bases and J by 7 bases; unmatched bases: 8. Germline loops: CDR1 MNHNY, CDR2 SVGAGI (reference sequence). This CDR3 is CASRRGLAGLNEQFF. The CDR3 region has the DNA TGTGCCAGCAGACGCGGACTAGCGGGCCTGAATGAGCAGTTCTTC.

CDR3 in DNA: TGTGCCAGCAGCCTCCAGGGCAGACCGAGCTCCTACGAGCAGTACTTC. Amino acids: CASSLQGRPSSYEQYF. V and J are TRBV27 and TRBJ2-7; D possibly corresponds to TRBD1 (5 bases). V was clipped by 6 bases and J by 0 bases, with 18 bases between them. Germline CDR1 reads MNHEY; CDR2 reads SMNVEV (reference sequence). The CDR3 has 16 amino acids.

The rearrangement joins TRBV7-9 to TRBJ1-2, with 7 bases matching TRBD1. V was pared by 4 bases and J by 0 bases, with 5 bases of the junction left unmatched. The germline CDR1 and CDR2 sequences are SEHNR and FQNEAQ (reference sequence). The CDR3 has 15 residues. CDR3 nucleotide sequence: TGTGCCAGCAGCTCACCGACAGGGTCTAACTATGGCTACACCTTC. Residues: CASSSPTGSNYGYTF.

The chain carries TRBV27 and TRBJ1-2, with a weak D call TRBD1 (6 bases). CDR1 is MNHEY and CDR2 is SMNVEV in the germline V gene (reference sequence). The V end lost 1 base, the J end lost 2 bases, and 11 bases lay between the germline ends. The CDR3 has 15 residues. The CDR3 nucleotides are TGTGCCAGCAGTTTATACTACAGGGACAACTATGGCTACACCTTC. This sequence encodes CASSLYYRDNYGYTF.

This chain joins TRBV5-6 and TRBJ1-2; TRBD1 aligns across 7 bases. CDR1 is SGHDT and CDR2 is YYEEEE in the germline V gene. Trimming removed 0 bases from V and 8 bases from J; junction bases left unmatched: 10. The CDR3 contains 15 residues. The CDR3 DNA reads TGTGCCAGCAGCTTGGCCGAAACAGGGGTACAAGGCTACACCTTC. This codes for CASSLAETGVQGYTF.

The genes are TRBV25-1 and TRBJ1-2; maybe TRBD1 (6 bases). CDR1 and CDR2 from the germline V gene are MGHDK and SYGVNS. The CDR3 extends over 13 amino acids. The V gene lost 5 bases and the J gene lost 5 bases, with 12 bases spanning the gap. The CDR3 is CASSNTGSYGYTF. The CDR3 coding sequence is TGTGCCAGCAGTAATACAGGGAGTTATGGCTACACCTTC.

The chain links TRBV30 to TRBJ2-1, with TRBD1 identical over 8 bases. Germline loops: CDR1 GTSNPN, CDR2 SVGIG (reference sequence). This CDR3 has 10 amino acids. Unmatched junction bases numbered 1, after V lost 5 bases and J lost 10 bases. CDR3 residues: CAWGTGEQFF. CDR3 bases: TGTGCCTGGGGGACAGGCGAGCAGTTCTTC.

The chain combines TRBV10-3 with TRBJ1-5; 7 positions agree with TRBD1. Germline V lookup: CDR1 ENHRY, CDR2 SYGVKD. Germline trimming cut 0 bases from V and 6 bases from J; bases unmatched to any gene: 5. This CDR3 has 15 amino acids. The CDR3 DNA sequence: TGTGCCATCAGTGAGTCGGCCTCAGGGGGTCAGCCCCAGCATTTT. Its translation: CAISESASGGQPQHF.